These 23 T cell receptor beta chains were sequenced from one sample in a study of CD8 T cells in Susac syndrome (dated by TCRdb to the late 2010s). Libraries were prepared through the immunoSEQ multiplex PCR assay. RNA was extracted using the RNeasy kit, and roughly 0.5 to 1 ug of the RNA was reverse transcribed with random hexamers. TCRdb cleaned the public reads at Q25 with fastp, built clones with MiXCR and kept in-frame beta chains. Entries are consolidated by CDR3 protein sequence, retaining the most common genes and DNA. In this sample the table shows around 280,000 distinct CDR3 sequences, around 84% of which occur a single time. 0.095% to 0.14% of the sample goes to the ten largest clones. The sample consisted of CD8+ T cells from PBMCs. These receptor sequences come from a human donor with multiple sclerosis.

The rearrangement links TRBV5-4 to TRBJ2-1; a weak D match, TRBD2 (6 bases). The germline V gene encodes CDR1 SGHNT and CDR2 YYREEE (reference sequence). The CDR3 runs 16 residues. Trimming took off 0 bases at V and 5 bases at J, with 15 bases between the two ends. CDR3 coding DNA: TGTGCCAGCAGCTTGGCTAGGGAGCGGGCGGACAATGAGCAGTTCTTC. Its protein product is CASSLARERADNEQFF.

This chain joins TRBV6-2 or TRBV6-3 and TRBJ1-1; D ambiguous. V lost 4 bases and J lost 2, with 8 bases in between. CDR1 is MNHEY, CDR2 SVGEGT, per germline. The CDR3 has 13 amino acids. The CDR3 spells CASSWIDNTEAFF. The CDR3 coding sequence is TGTGCCAGCAGTTGGATCGATAACACTGAAGCTTTCTTT.

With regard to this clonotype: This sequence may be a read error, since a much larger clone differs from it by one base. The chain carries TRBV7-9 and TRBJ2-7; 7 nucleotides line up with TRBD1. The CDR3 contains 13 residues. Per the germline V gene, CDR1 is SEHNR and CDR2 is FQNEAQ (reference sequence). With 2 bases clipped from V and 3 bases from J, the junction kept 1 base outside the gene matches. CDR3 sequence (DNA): TGTGCCAGCAGCTTAAACAGGGGCTACGAGCAGTACTTC. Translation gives CASSLNRGYEQYF.

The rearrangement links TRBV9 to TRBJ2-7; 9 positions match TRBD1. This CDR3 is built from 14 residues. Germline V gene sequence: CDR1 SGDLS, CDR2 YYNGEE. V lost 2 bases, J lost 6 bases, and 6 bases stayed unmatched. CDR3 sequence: CASSVGTGNLEQYF. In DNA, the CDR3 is TGTGCCAGCAGCGTGGGGACAGGGAACCTCGAGCAGTACTTC.

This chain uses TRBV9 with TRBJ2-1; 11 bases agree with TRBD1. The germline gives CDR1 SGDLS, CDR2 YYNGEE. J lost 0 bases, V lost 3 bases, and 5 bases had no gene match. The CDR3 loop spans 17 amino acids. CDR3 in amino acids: CASSGTGGKSSYNEQFF. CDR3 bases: TGTGCCAGCAGCGGGACAGGGGGCAAAAGCTCCTACAATGAGCAGTTCTTC.

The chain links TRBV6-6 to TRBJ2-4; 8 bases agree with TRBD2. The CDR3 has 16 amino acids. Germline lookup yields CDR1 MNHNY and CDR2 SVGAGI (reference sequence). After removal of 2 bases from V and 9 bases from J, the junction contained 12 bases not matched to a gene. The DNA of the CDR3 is TGTGCCAGCAGTTACACGGCGGGAGGTACCGGAGTCATTCAGTACTTC. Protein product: CASSYTAGGTGVIQYF.

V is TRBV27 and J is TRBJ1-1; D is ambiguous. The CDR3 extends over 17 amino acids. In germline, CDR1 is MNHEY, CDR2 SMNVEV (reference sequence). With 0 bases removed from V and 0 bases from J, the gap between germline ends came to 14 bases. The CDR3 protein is CASSLSKEYGLNTEAFF. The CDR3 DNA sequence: TGTGCCAGCAGTTTATCGAAAGAGTACGGACTGAACACTGAAGCTTTCTTT.

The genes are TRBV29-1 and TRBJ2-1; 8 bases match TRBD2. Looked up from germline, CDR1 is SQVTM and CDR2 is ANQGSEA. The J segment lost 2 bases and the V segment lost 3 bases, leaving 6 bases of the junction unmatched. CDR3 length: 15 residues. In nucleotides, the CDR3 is TGCAGCGTTGATCCCGGGAGGGCTACCTACAATGAGCAGTTCTTC. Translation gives CSVDPGRATYNEQFF.

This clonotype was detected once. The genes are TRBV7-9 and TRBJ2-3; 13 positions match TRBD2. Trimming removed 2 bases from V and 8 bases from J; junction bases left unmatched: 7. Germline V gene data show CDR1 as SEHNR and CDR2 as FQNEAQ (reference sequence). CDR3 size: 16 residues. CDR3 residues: CASSLYGTSGMSTQYF. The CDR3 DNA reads TGTGCCAGCAGCTTATACGGGACTAGCGGGATGTCTACGCAGTATTTT.

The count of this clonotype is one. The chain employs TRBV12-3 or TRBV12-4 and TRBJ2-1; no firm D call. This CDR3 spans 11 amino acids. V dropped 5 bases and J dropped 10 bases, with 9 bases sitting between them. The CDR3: CASSMTAEQFF. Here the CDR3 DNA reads TGTGCCAGCAGTATGACGGCCGAGCAGTTCTTC.

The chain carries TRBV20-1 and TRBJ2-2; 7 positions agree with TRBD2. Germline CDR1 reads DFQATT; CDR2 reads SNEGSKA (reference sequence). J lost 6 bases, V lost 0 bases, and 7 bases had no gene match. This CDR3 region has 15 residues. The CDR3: CSAREWGEGPGELFF. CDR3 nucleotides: TGCAGTGCTAGAGAATGGGGGGAGGGTCCCGGGGAGCTGTTTTTT.

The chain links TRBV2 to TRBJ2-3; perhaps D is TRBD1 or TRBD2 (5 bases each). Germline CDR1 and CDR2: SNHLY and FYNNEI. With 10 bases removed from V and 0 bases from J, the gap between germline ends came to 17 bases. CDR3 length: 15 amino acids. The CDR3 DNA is TGTGCCACCAAAGTAGGGACGACTAGCACAGATACGCAGTATTTT. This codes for CATKVGTTSTDTQYF.

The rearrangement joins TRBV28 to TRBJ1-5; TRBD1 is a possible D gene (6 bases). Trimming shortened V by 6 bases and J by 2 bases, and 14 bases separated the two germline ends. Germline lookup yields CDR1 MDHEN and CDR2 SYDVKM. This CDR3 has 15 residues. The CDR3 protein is CASSQRGGGNQPQHF. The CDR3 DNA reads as TGTGCCAGCAGCCAGAGGGGGGGAGGCAATCAGCCCCAGCATTTT.

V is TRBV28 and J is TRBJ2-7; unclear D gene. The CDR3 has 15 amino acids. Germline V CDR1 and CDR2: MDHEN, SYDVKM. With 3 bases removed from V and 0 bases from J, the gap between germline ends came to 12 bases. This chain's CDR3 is CASSFSVESSYEQYF. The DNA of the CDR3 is TGTGCCAGCAGTTTTTCTGTGGAGAGCTCCTACGAGCAGTACTTC.

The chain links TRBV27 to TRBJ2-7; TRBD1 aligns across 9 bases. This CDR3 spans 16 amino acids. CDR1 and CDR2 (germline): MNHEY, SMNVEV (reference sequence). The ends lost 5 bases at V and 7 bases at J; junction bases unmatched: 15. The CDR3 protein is CASSLRTVTGGREQYF. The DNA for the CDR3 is TGTGCCAGCAGTCTTCGGACAGTTACAGGGGGCCGGGAGCAGTACTTC.

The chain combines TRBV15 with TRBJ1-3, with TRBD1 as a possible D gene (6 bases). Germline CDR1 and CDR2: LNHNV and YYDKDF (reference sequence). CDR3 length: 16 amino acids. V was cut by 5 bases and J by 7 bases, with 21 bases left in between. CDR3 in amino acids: CATSALRGPAVNTIYF. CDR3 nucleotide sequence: TGTGCCACCAGCGCGCTGCGGGGGCCGGCAGTGAACACCATATATTTT.

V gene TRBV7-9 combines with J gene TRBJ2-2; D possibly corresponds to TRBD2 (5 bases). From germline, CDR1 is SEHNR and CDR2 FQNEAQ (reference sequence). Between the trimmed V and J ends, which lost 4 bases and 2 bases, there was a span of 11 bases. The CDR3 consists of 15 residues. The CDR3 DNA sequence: TGTGCCAGCAGCTCCCTCCGGGGAAACACCGGGGAGCTGTTTTTT. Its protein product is CASSSLRGNTGELFF. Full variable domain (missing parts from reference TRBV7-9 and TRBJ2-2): DTGVSQNPRHKITKRGQNVTFRCDPISEHNRLYWYRQTLGQGPEFLTYFQNEAQLEKSRLLSDRFSAERPKGSFSTLEIQRTEQGDSAMYLCASSSLRGNTGELFFGEGSRLTVL.

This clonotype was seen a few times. CDR3 DNA sequence: TGTGCCAGCAATGAGAGGACAGGGGCGGCAGATACGCAGTATTTT. Translating it yields CASNERTGAADTQYF. This chain joins TRBV6-1 and TRBJ2-3; 9 positions match TRBD1. CDR1 is MNHNS, CDR2 SASEGT, per germline. This CDR3 has 15 amino acids. V was pared by 7 bases and J by 4 bases, with 9 bases of the junction left unmatched.

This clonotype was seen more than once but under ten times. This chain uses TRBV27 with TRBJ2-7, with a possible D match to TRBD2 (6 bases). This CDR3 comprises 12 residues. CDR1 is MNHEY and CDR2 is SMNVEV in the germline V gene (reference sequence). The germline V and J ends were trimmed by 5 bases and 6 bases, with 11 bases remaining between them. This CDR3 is CASSPRDSEQYF. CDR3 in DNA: TGTGCCAGCAGTCCAAGGGACTCCGAGCAGTACTTC.

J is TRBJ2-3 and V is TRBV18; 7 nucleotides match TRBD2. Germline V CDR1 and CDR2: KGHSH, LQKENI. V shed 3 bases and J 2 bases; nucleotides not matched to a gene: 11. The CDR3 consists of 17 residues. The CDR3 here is CASSPRFGEGDTDTQYF. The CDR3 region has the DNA TGTGCCAGCTCACCTCGATTTGGGGAGGGAGACACAGATACGCAGTATTTT. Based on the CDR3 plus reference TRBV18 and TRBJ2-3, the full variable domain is NAGVMQNPRHLVRRRGQEARLRCSPMKGHSHVYWYRQLPEEGLKFMVYLQKENIIDESGMPKERFSAEFPKEGPSILRIQQVVRGDSAAYFCASSPRFGEGDTDTQYFGPGTRLTVL.

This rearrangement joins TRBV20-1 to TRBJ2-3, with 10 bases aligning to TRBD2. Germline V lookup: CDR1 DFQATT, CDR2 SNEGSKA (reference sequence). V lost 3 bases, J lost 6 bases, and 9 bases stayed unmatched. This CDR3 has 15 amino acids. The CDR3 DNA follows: TGCAGTGCTAGTCTAGCAGGACTAGCGGACGATACGCAGTATTTT. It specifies CSASLAGLADDTQYF.

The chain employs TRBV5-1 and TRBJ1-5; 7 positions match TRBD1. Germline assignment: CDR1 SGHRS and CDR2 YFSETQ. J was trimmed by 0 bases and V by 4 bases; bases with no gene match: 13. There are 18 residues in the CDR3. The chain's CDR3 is CASSPDRSGRGSNQPQHF. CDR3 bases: TGCGCCAGCAGCCCGGACAGGAGCGGGCGCGGTAGCAATCAGCCCCAGCATTTT. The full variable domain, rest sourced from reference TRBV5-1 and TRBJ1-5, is KAGVTQTPRYLIKTRGQQVTLSCSPISGHRSVSWYQQTPGQGLQFLFEYFSETQRNKGNFPGRFSGRQFSNSRSEMNVSTLELGDSALYLCASSPDRSGRGSNQPQHFGDGTRLSIL.

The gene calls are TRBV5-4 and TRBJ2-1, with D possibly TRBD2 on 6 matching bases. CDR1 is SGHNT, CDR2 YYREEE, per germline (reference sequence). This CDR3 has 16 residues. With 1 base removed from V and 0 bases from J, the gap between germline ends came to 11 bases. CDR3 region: CASSLLPGVSYNEQFF. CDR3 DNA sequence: TGTGCCAGCAGCTTGTTGCCGGGAGTCTCCTACAATGAGCAGTTCTTC.